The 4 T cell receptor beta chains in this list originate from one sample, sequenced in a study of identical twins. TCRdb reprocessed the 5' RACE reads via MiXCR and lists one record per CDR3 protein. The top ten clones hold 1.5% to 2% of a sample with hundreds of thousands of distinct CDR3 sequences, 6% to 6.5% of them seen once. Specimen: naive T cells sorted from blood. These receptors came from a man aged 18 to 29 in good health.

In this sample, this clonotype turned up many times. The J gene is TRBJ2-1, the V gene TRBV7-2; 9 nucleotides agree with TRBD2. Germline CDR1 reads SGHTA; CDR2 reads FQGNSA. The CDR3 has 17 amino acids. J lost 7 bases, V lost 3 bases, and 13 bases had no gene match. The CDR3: CASSFPHDLAGENEQFF. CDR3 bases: TGTGCCAGCAGCTTCCCCCACGATTTAGCGGGAGAAAATGAGCAGTTCTTC.

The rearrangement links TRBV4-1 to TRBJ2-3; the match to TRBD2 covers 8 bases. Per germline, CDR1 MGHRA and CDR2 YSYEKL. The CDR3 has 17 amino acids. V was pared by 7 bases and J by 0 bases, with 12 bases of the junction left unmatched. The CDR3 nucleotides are TGCGCCAGCACCCCCTACAAGCGGGAGCCCAGCACAGATACGCAGTATTTT. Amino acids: CASTPYKREPSTDTQYF.

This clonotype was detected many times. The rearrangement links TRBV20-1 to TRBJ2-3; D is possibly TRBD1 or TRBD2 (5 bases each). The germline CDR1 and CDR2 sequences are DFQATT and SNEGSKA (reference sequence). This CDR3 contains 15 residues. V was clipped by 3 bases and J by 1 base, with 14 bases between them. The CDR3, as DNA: TGCAGTGCTAGTCGAAGGGACGACGGCACAGATACGCAGTATTTT. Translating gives CSASRRDDGTDTQYF.

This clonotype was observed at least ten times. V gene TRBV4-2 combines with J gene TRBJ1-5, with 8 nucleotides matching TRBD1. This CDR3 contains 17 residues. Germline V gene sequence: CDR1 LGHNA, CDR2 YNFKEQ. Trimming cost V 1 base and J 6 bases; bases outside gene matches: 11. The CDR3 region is CASSQGQGMLLGQPQHF. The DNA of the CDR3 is TGTGCCAGCAGCCAAGGACAGGGGATGCTTCTAGGTCAGCCCCAGCATTTT.